This TCR beta chain is from a study of blood T cell repertoires in COVID-19 (dated by TCRdb to the early 2020s). Describing the broader study: Collaborator samples came from the United States, Italy and Spain and covered acute and convalescent phases of COVID-19. The material from the prospective study consisted of cDNA or gDNA derived from T cells, B-cell-depleted T cells, or PBMCs. The repertoires were released in a freely available public database intended as a resource for research on the immune response to SARS-CoV-2. Nearly every sample came with metadata listing a de-identified subject ID, COVID-19 status, age in years and sex. HLA class I and class II types, where available, came from metadata supplied by the sample provider rather than from assay-based typing. Deeply sampled blood TCRbeta repertoires from subjects exposed to, actively infected with, or recovered from COVID-19 were included in the dataset. Samples were obtained from the ongoing ImmuneRACE study (first 160 participants) and from some 1,200 subjects provided by 6 global collaborators.

A second Seattle source provided samples from volunteer blood donors who had recovered from COVID-19. Each collaborating institution followed its own protocols to collect whole blood in K2EDTA tubes. For TCRbeta analysis, collaborators shipped samples as frozen whole blood, isolated PBMCs, or DNA extracted from either of those sample types. TCRbeta CDR3 regions were amplified from genomic DNA by means of the immunoSEQ Assay, a bias-controlled multiplex PCR. In the paper's pipeline: Within the assay, amplification of reference gene primers was used to estimate how many nucleated cells each sample contained. To quantify the absolute abundance of each unique TCRbeta CDR3 rearrangement, sequence reads were collapsed and filtered. For each sample, productive Simpson clonality was calculated by taking the square root of Simpson's diversity index across productive rearrangements. TCRdb limited this immuneACCESS table to in-frame rearrangements with V and J called. A share of clones is missing; checked studies link under half to unresolved V genes, and the rest is unexplained. V and J calls and clone size are those listed in that table; D and trimming were worked out from the DNA. Here the sample has fewer than 450,000 clones; around 91% occur a single time. The top ten clones comprise 2.5% to 4% of the sample.

As for this clone: What this receptor recognizes is not known. Per-base quality was not reported, and no clone a single base away is much larger than it. This specimen includes other DNA sequences encoding the same CDR3.

V lost 0 bases and J lost 0 bases; the stretch between them is 11 bases long. The germline V gene provides CDR1 SGDLS and CDR2 YYNGEE. Including cysteine and phenylalanine, the CDR3 has 16 amino acids. CDR3 DNA is the only sequence kept; it has 48 bases, read in frame from the first base. General conclusions and limits of the study: Clinical and demographic metadata were provided uncurated, with the amount varying by source and participant.

The chain was built from TRBV9 and TRBJ2-3; there is no confident call for the D gene. This TCR came from a woman aged 18-30 years who had recovered from COVID-19. Sequencing input: peripheral blood. The sequenced DNA: TGTGCCAGCAGCGTAGTCGGCGGAGCTAGCACAGATACGCAGTATTTT. It specifies CASSVVGGASTDTQYF.